The T cell receptor beta chain under discussion was sequenced for a study of T cell responses to AZD1222 COVID-19 vaccine listed by TCRdb under 2021. Study-wide context: Because spike-specific TCR depth and breadth did not differ between the two schedules, AZD1222 recipients who got a second dose at roughly 4 weeks were pooled with those who got a second dose at roughly 12 weeks. TCR sequencing was performed for about 240 trial participants, of whom some 200 were given two doses of AZD1222 and some 26 were given two doses of MenACWY control vaccine. Trial participants were enrolled into age subgroups of 18-55, 56-69 and 70-plus years, which contained 148, 28 and 57 TCR-sequenced participants, respectively.

The CDR3 regions of human TCRbeta chains were subjected to immunosequencing. Per the source publication's procedure: Repertoire TCRs were matched against a reference library of SARS-CoV-2-specific TCRs generated with the MIRA antigen-specificity platform. Breadth was defined as the fraction of unique TCRs that were SARS-CoV-2-associated, and depth was defined as the fraction of total T cells that were SARS-CoV-2-associated. Using the MIRA data, every spike-specific TCR was mapped to the spike region that the TCR reacted to and assigned to either a CD4 or a CD8 class. Log10-transformed breadth and depth values were compared by one-way ANOVA with Sidak's multiple comparisons tests. TCRdb stores this immuneACCESS table with in-frame sequences only. Part of the clones is absent; in the studies checked, under half of the shortfall reflects unresolved V genes, and no reason is known for the rest. The DNA was the basis for D and trimming; V, J and clone size are from that table. The table for this sample lists about 150,000 clones; 92% of them were counted only once. Over 3% of the sample belongs to the ten largest clones.

General findings and caveats noted by the study authors: In the small 56-69-year group, the increase in depth fell short of significance, most likely because of low power. The whole spike protein was spanned by vaccine-associated CD4 TCRs, and dominant responses were seen in regions 160-218 and 743-854. Because no day 14 peak-response samples were available, repertoires were characterized only after the peak T cell response. Most participants were white British and females outnumbered males, and the authors suggested that clonal diversity may have been underestimated. Epitopes outside the regions mutated in the B.1.351 and B.1.1.7 variants were reportedly recognized by nearly half of the unique spike-specific TCRs. After two AZD1222 doses, spike-specific TCR breadth and depth were significantly higher than at day 0 and than in MenACWY recipients. Conclusions about previously exposed vaccinees are limited, since just a handful of AZD1222 recipients were seropositive for SARS-CoV-2 at baseline.

The CDR3, cysteine through phenylalanine, is 14 amino acids long. Kept here is only the CDR3 DNA, which spans 42 bases and is read in frame from base 1. This clone has only one observation. This receptor's antigen is unknown. No much larger clone is present one base from it, and per-base qualities are unavailable. This sample's time point label indicates: baseline before first vaccination. Vaccinee samples were obtained from the UK trials COV001 and COV002, which included a single-blind randomized controlled phase 2/3 trial of AZD1222 (ChAdOx1 nCoV-19) in healthy adults. For TCRbeta chain sequencing, PBMC samples were collected from trial participants at day 0 and at day 28 after the second dose.

The source is an adult in good health. The sequencing here drew on peripheral blood, taken on day 0 of AZD1222 vaccination. The chain is encoded by TRBV12-1 joined to TRBJ2-7; no DNA check was done on the table's D call, TRBD1. TRBV12-1 is a documented pseudogene. In nucleotide form, the sequence is TGTGCCAGCAGTCGAACAGGGGACCCCTGGGAGCAGTACTTC. This is translated as CASSRTGDPWEQYF.